These T cell receptor beta chains were read from a single sample in a study of PD-L1 blockade in urothelial cancer. The repertoire was sequenced with immunoSEQ multiplex PCR; TCRdb's copy has only in-frame clones and lacks some. The data show 100,000 to 150,000 clones, around 86% seen once. This specimen consisted of PBMCs, obtained around atezolizumab (anti-PD-L1) treatment. Receptors were obtained from a man aged 50 or older with urothelial cancer. The conserved cysteine and the conserved F or W are not part of the CDR3 here.

J	V	CDR3
TRBJ2-1	TRBV10-3	AISGQNLAASYNEQF
TRBJ2-7	TRBV28	ASSLTWAGDFDEQY
TRBJ2-1	TRBV19	ASSDIAGVGNEQF
TRBJ1-4	TRBV2	ASSEAGTGNEKLF
TRBJ2-7	TRBV28	ASSTREGLYEQY
TRBJ2-7	TRBV27	ASSVQGLAGPEQY
TRBJ2-3	TRBV19	ASSIPRTSGSTDTQY
TRBJ2-7	TRBV30	AWRASGSYEQY
TRBJ2-7	TRBV28	ASSVGGSGIYEQY
TRBJ2-7	TRBV2	ASSRSSYEQY
TRBJ2-3	TRBV9	ASSARQGAGADTQY
TRBJ2-1	TRBV27	ASSFTNLFTSGRANEQF
TRBJ1-1	TRBV28	ASSRDRINPEAF
TRBJ2-1	TRBV9	ASSEGGPYNEQF
TRBJ2-5	TRBV5-1	ASSLGGGGPLAQY
TRBJ2-2	TRBV19	ASGETSGIPGELF
TRBJ2-2	TRBV6-5	ASSYRRGTGELF
TRBJ2-2	TRBV30	AWSESPGELF
TRBJ1-1	TRBV7-3	ASTSEGQVPF
TRBJ1-2	TRBV18	ASSPVRDYGYT
TRBJ2-1	TRBV18	ASSPPGAGTAYNEQF
TRBJ2-6	TRBV5-1	ASSLESGNSGANVLT
TRBJ2-7	TRBV7-2	ASSFARDYEQY
TRBJ2-5	TRBV5-8	ASSRTRGVQTQY
TRBJ1-1	TRBV6-5	ASSWDRKAF
TRBJ1-6	TRBV19	ASSSTGFETLH
TRBJ2-3	TRBV5-1	ASSSTRDTQY
TRBJ1-6	TRBV30	AWGTGNNSPLH
TRBJ2-7	TRBV6-5	ASRKTGNYEQY
TRBJ1-4	TRBV7-8	ASSLAGTGGEKLF
TRBJ1-5	TRBV7-9	ASSFGGQGYSNQPQH
TRBJ2-7	TRBV27	ASSSAGAYEQY
TRBJ2-3	TRBV10-3	AIRTASGADTQY
TRBJ2-2	TRBV10-3	AISGTGNGGELF
TRBJ1-5	TRBV28	ASQWDTSLNQPQH
TRBJ1-6	TRBV5-6	ASSLVRGNSPLH
TRBJ2-7	TRBV28	ASRRQGNYEQY
TRBJ2-7	TRBV18	ASSPFSWTSGSSGEQY
TRBJ2-1	TRBV4-2	ASSQLAGVRGSYNEQF
TRBJ2-3	TRBV9	ASSVGQANLISSTDTQY
TRBJ1-1	TRBV5-1	ASSLPRDRGFDSMAF
TRBJ2-2	TRBV7-3	ASSFSGNTGELF
TRBJ1-4	TRBV30	AWRKAGTNEKLF
TRBJ2-7	TRBV5-1	ASSPIAGSGEQY
TRBJ1-6	TRBV6-6	AIANGQGNSPLH
TRBJ1-4	TRBV6-5	ASRRGRRDNEKLF
TRBJ2-4	TRBV14	ASSQGARVAKNIQY